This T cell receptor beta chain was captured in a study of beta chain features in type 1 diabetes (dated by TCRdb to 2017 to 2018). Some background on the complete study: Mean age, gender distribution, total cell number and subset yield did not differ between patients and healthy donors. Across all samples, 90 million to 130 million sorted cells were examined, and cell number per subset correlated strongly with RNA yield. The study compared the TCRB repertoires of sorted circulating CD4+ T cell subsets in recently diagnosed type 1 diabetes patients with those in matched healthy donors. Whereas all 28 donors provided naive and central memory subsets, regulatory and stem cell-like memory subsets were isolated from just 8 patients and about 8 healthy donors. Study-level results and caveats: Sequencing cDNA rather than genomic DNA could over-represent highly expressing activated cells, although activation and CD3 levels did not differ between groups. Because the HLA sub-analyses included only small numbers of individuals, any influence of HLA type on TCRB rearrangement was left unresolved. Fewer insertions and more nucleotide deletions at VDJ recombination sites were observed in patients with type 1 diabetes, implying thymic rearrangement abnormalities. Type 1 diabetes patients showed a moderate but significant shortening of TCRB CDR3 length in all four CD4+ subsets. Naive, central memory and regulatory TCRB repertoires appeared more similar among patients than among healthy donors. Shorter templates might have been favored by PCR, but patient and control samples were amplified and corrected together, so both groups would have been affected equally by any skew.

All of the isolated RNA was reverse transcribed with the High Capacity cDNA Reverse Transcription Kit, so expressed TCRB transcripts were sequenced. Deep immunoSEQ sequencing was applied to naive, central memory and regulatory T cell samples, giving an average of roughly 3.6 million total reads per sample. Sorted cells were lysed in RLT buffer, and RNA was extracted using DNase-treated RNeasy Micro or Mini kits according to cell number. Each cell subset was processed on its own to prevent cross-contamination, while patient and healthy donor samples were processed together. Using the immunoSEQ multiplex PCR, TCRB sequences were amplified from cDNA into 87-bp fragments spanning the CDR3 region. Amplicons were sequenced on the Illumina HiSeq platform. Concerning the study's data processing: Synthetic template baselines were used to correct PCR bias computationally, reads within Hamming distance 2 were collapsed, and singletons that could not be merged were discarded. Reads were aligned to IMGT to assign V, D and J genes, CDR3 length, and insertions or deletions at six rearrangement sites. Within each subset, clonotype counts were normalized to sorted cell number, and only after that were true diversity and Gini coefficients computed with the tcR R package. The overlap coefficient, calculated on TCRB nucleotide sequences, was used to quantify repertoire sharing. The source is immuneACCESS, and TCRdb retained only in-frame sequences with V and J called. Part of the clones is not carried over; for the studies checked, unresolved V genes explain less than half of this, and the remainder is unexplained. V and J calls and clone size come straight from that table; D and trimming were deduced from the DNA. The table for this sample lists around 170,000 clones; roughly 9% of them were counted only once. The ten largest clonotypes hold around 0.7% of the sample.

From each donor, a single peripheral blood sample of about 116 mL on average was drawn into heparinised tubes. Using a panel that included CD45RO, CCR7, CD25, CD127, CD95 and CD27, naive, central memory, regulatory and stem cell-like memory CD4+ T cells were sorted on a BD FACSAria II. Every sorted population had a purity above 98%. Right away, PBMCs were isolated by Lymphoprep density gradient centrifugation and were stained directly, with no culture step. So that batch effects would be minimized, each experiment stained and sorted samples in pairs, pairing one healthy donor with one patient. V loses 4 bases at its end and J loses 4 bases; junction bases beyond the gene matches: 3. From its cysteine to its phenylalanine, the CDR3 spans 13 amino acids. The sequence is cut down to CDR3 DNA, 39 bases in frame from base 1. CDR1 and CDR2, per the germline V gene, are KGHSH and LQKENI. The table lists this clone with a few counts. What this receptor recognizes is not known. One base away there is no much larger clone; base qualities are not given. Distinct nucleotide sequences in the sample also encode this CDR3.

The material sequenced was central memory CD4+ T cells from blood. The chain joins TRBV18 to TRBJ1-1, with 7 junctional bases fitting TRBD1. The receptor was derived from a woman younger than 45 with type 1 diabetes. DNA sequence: TGTGCCAGCTCACAGGGGGCGAGCACTGAAGCTTTCTTT. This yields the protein CASSQGASTEAFF.